Each of the 26 T cell receptor beta chains below was sequenced from the same sample in a study of T cells after yellow fever vaccination (dated by TCRdb to between 2017 and 2020). Libraries came from 5' RACE. Sequencing used an Illumina NovaSeq 6000. TCRdb passed the public sequencing reads through fastp at Q25 and MiXCR, retaining productive beta sequences. Here each entry gathers all rows of one CDR3 protein and keeps the most common genes and DNA. For this sample there are 250,000 or so distinct CDR3 sequences; about 3.9% appear just once. The top ten clones comprise around 20% of the sample. This specimen's treatment or condition label, per the study, means: live attenuated yellow fever vaccine strain. The sequencing here drew on PBMCs, taken 15 days after the yellow fever booster vaccination. The source of these receptors is a man aged 18 to 30 who received the YFV17D yellow fever vaccine.

The table lists this clonotype with many counts. This chain connects TRBV4-3 to TRBJ1-2; 10 nucleotides agree with TRBD1. The CDR3 runs to 17 residues. From germline, CDR1 is LGHNA and CDR2 YSLEER. The V gene end was trimmed by 1 base and the J gene end by 5 bases; junction bases not matched to a gene: 10. The CDR3 loop is CASSQAFKGQGGYGYTF. The CDR3 nucleotides are TGCGCCAGCAGCCAAGCATTTAAAGGACAGGGGGGGTATGGCTACACCTTC.

The sample holds a few counts of this clonotype. The rearrangement joins TRBV29-1 to TRBJ1-1; 10 bases match TRBD1. In germline, CDR1 is SQVTM, CDR2 ANQGSEA. This CDR3 comprises 12 residues. V gave up 7 bases and J gave up 5 bases; unmatched junction bases: 4. The CDR3 nucleotides are TGCAGCGCCGGGACAGGGGATACTGAAGCTTTCTTT. It is translated as CSAGTGDTEAFF.

This clonotype came up many times. The rearrangement links TRBV20-1 to TRBJ2-3; D remains ambiguous. CDR1 and CDR2 from the germline V gene are DFQATT and SNEGSKA (reference sequence). Trimming stripped 0 bases from V and 2 bases from J, with 9 bases between. The CDR3 spans 14 residues. The CDR3 loop is CSARDFGFTDTQYF. In DNA form, the CDR3 reads TGCAGTGCTAGAGATTTCGGTTTCACAGATACGCAGTATTTT.

This clonotype was seen at least ten times. V gene TRBV11-3 combines with J gene TRBJ1-1; D ambiguous. Germline V gene lookup returns CDR1 SGHNT and CDR2 YENEEA. The V and J ends lost 2 bases and 1 base respectively, with 5 bases between them. This CDR3 has 13 residues. The CDR3: CASSLIQNTEAFF. In DNA form, the CDR3 reads TGTGCCAGCAGCTTAATACAGAACACTGAAGCTTTCTTT.

This clonotype was seen repeatedly, ten times or more. The V call is TRBV6-6, the J call TRBJ1-1; perhaps TRBD1 as D (6 bases). Germline V gene data show CDR1 as MNHNY and CDR2 as SVGAGI (reference sequence). V dropped 4 bases and J dropped 4 bases, with 13 bases sitting between them. CDR3 size: 14 residues. In DNA, the CDR3 is TGTGCCAGCAGTTCGGACAGCTTCTCCACTGAAGCTTTCTTT. As protein: CASSSDSFSTEAFF.

The CDR3 protein is CASSPGQIQETQYF. CDR3 DNA sequence: TGTGCCAGCAGCCCGGGACAGATACAAGAGACCCAGTACTTC. The chain combines TRBV5-4 with TRBJ2-5, with 7 bases that match TRBD1. The J segment lost 2 bases and the V segment lost 4 bases, leaving 5 bases of the junction unmatched. Germline V gives CDR1 SGHNT, CDR2 YYREEE (reference sequence). The CDR3 loop spans 14 amino acids.

This clonotype was detected many times. The J gene is TRBJ1-1, the V gene TRBV29-1; D gene uncertain. The germline gives CDR1 SQVTM, CDR2 ANQGSEA. There are 11 residues in the CDR3. With 5 bases removed from V and 8 bases from J, the gap between germline ends came to 12 bases. CDR3 sequence reads: CSVISPGEAFF. The CDR3 nucleotides read TGCAGCGTTATTAGTCCGGGAGAAGCTTTCTTT. Together with reference TRBV29-1 and TRBJ1-1, the CDR3 gives the full variable domain: SAVISQKPSRDICQRGTSLTIQCQVDSQVTMMFWYRQQPGQSLTLIATANQGSEATYESGFVIDKFPISRPNLTFSTLTVSNMSPEDSSIYLCSVISPGEAFFGQGTRLTVV.

There are many counts of this clonotype. CDR3 protein: CASSLAFRGSDGNGYTF. CDR3 nucleotide sequence: TGTGCCAGCAGCTTAGCCTTTCGGGGCTCCGATGGGAATGGCTACACCTTC. J is TRBJ1-2 and V is TRBV11-2; D possibly corresponds to TRBD1 (5 bases). The CDR3 loop spans 17 amino acids. CDR1 is SGHAT, CDR2 FQNNGV, per germline. Deletions cut 1 base from V and 6 bases from J, with 21 bases between.

This clonotype was observed many times. The chain combines TRBV20-1 with TRBJ1-6; TRBD1 agrees at 8 bases. Germline trimming cut 4 bases from V and 6 bases from J; bases unmatched to any gene: 5. This CDR3 spans 14 amino acids. Germline V gene lookup returns CDR1 DFQATT and CDR2 SNEGSKA (reference sequence). The CDR3: CSATQGVTNSPLHF. Written as DNA, the CDR3 is TGCAGTGCTACACAGGGGGTTACTAATTCACCCCTCCACTTT.

The sample holds many counts of this clonotype. V gene TRBV13 combines with J gene TRBJ2-5; no clear D gene. From germline, CDR1 is PRHDT and CDR2 FYEKMQ (reference sequence). The CDR3 sequence is 14 residues long. V was trimmed by 7 bases and J by 0 bases, leaving 12 bases between them. The CDR3 nucleotides read TGTGCCAGCACCAGCGATGGGAACCAAGAGACCCAGTACTTC. The encoded protein is CASTSDGNQETQYF.

In its sample, this clonotype was seen many times. The chain carries TRBV6-2 or TRBV6-3 and TRBJ1-2; D remains ambiguous. CDR1 and CDR2 (germline): MNHEY, SVGEGT. V lost 2 bases and J 8 bases, leaving 27 bases between the germline ends. The CDR3 spans 18 residues. The CDR3: CASSYGVVAGIEVYGYTF. CDR3 sequence (DNA): TGTGCCAGCAGTTACGGGGTTGTAGCAGGAATTGAGGTCTACGGCTACACCTTC.

This clonotype has a count of ten or more. This chain links TRBV20-1 with TRBJ2-7; TRBD2 matches 8 bases. Trimming removed 3 bases from V and 5 bases from J; junction bases left unmatched: 9. The CDR3 spans 14 residues. Germline assignment: CDR1 DFQATT and CDR2 SNEGSKA (reference sequence). The CDR3 DNA reads TGCAGTGCTAGGTCCGGGGGGGAGGATCACGAGCAGTACTTC. The encoded protein is CSARSGGEDHEQYF.

This clonotype came up many times. The J gene is TRBJ1-3, the V gene TRBV15; D uncertain. The length of the CDR3 is 17 residues. Germline lookup yields CDR1 LNHNV and CDR2 YYDKDF (reference sequence). The V gene lost 3 bases and the J gene lost 0 bases, with 15 bases spanning the gap. The CDR3 sequence: CATSSKLTPSSGNTIYF. CDR3 coding DNA: TGTGCCACCAGCAGTAAATTAACTCCGAGCTCTGGAAACACCATATATTTT. Supplemented by reference TRBV15 and TRBJ1-3, the full variable domain reads DAMVIQNPRYQVTQFGKPVTLSCSQTLNHNVMYWYQQKSSQAPKLLFHYYDKDFNNEADTPDNFQSRRPNTSFCFLDIRSPGLGDTAMYLCATSSKLTPSSGNTIYFGEGSWLTVV.

In this sample, this clonotype turned up many times. V usage is TRBV2 and J usage is TRBJ1-5, with TRBD1 identical over 8 bases. The CDR3 totals 13 residues. J gave up 6 bases and V 8 bases, and 6 bases lay outside the gene matches. CDR1 is SNHLY, CDR2 FYNNEI, per germline. CDR3 amino acids: CASCYRGFQPQHF. DNA for the CDR3: TGTGCCAGCTGTTACAGGGGGTTTCAGCCCCAGCATTTT.

This clonotype was seen ten or more times. The genes are TRBV12-3 or TRBV12-4 and TRBJ2-1; D is unclear. This CDR3 is built from 14 residues. Trimming left V 3 bases short and J 5 bases short, with 11 bases between. Here the CDR3 DNA reads TGTGCCAGCAGTTTCCTGGCCCTAAACAATGAGCAGTTCTTC. Encoded protein: CASSFLALNNEQFF.

This clonotype was counted ten times or more. The chain combines TRBV6-5 with TRBJ1-2; 7 nucleotides line up with TRBD1. The CDR3 totals 15 residues. Germline V gene sequence: CDR1 MNHEY, CDR2 SVGAGI. Losses at the gene ends were 4 bases for V and 2 bases for J; bases not matched to a gene: 7. DNA of the CDR3: TGTGCCAGCAGTTTGACCGGGACAGCGAACTATGGCTACACCTTC. Translation: CASSLTGTANYGYTF.

This clonotype was detected ten times or more. The rearrangement uses TRBV6-5 and TRBJ1-2, with 10 bases identical to TRBD1. Germline CDR1 MNHEY, CDR2 SVGAGI. Trimming cost V 6 bases and J 4 bases; bases outside gene matches: 8. The CDR3 contains 15 residues. CDR3 amino acids: CASRRQGAPFYGYTF. CDR3 in DNA: TGTGCCAGCAGGAGACAGGGGGCCCCCTTCTATGGCTACACCTTC.

This clonotype appeared many times. The V and J genes are TRBV12-3 or TRBV12-4 and TRBJ2-5, with unresolved D. With 6 bases removed from V and 1 base from J, the gap between germline ends came to 9 bases. The CDR3 length is 13 residues. CDR3 sequence (DNA): TGTGCCAGCAGCCGGTACCGCCAAGAGACCCAGTACTTC. It yields the protein CASSRYRQETQYF.

The sample holds a few counts of this clonotype. The chain couples TRBV12-3 or TRBV12-4 to TRBJ2-7; 7 positions agree with TRBD1. The CDR3 is 14 residues long. V was pared by 2 bases and J by 6 bases, with 7 bases of the junction left unmatched. The DNA of the CDR3 is TGTGCCAGCAGTTTATTAGGGGGCGGAGGCGAGCAGTACTTC. Protein sequence: CASSLLGGGGEQYF.

In this sample, this clonotype turned up many times. The J gene is TRBJ2-2, the V gene TRBV4-2, with D possibly being TRBD1 (6 bases). This CDR3 region has 16 residues. In germline, CDR1 is LGHNA, CDR2 YNFKEQ. V lost 1 base to trimming and J lost 4 bases, with 13 bases between them. CDR3 region: CASSQARTGFTGELFF. In DNA, the CDR3 is TGTGCCAGCAGCCAAGCCCGCACAGGGTTCACCGGGGAGCTGTTTTTT.

For this clonotype: Being one base from a much bigger clone, this may be a read error. The chain is built from TRBV2 and TRBJ2-1; 8 bases align to TRBD2. The CDR3 sequence is 12 residues long. V was clipped by 10 bases and J by 7 bases; unmatched bases: 6. Germline V lookup: CDR1 SNHLY, CDR2 FYNNEI. The CDR3, as DNA: TGTGCCATCAGACCGGGGGGGAATGAGCAGTTCTTC. Translation: CAIRPGGNEQFF.

This clonotype was detected many times. V usage is TRBV5-1 and J usage is TRBJ1-1; the D is unclear. The V and J ends lost 5 bases and 7 bases respectively, with 15 bases between them. The germline V gene has CDR1 SGHRS and CDR2 YFSETQ. The CDR3 has 13 residues. CDR3 sequence (DNA): TGCGCCAGCAGACAGCCGACCTTACATGAAGCTTTCTTT. The encoded protein is CASRQPTLHEAFF. Looking up the rest from reference TRBV5-1 and TRBJ1-1 gives the full variable domain: KAGVTQTPRYLIKTRGQQVTLSCSPISGHRSVSWYQQTPGQGLQFLFEYFSETQRNKGNFPGRFSGRQFSNSRSEMNVSTLELGDSALYLCASRQPTLHEAFFGQGTRLTVV.

The table lists this clonotype with many counts. V is TRBV7-9 and J is TRBJ1-1, with no clear D. The CDR3 spans 16 residues. Germline V lookup: CDR1 SEHNR, CDR2 FQNEAQ (reference sequence). Between the trimmed V and J ends, which lost 6 bases and 3 bases, there was a span of 20 bases. This CDR3 is CASSSTSGEVYTEAFF. Written as DNA, the CDR3 is TGTGCCAGCAGTTCTACCTCCGGGGAAGTGTACACTGAAGCTTTCTTT.

This clonotype has a count of ten or more. This chain connects TRBV6-6 to TRBJ2-7, with TRBD2 matching over 12 bases. The V and J ends lost 8 bases and 1 base, in that order; junction bases with no gene match: 0. The length of the CDR3 is 13 residues. CDR1 is MNHNY and CDR2 is SVGAGI in the germline V gene (reference sequence). This CDR3 is CASGLAGSYEQYF. DNA of the CDR3: TGTGCCAGCGGACTAGCGGGGTCCTACGAGCAGTACTTC.

This clonotype was seen repeatedly, ten times or more. The CDR3 reads CASSLRSGLGRGTEAFF. The CDR3, as DNA: TGTGCCAGCAGTTTAAGATCCGGGTTAGGCCGTGGGACTGAAGCTTTCTTT. The chain is built from TRBV12-3 or TRBV12-4 and TRBJ1-1; no clear D gene. The CDR3 is 17 residues long. The V and J ends lost 2 bases and 5 bases respectively, with 21 bases between them.

This clonotype was picked up many times. This chain joins TRBV20-1 and TRBJ1-2, with D possibly being TRBD1 (6 bases). The CDR3 sequence is 14 residues long. V dropped 7 bases and J dropped 1 base, with 16 bases sitting between them. CDR1 and CDR2 from the germline V gene are DFQATT and SNEGSKA (reference sequence). The CDR3, as DNA: TGCAGTGGAACGGGACAACCATTTAACTATGGCTACACCTTC. It is translated as CSGTGQPFNYGYTF.